The 14 T cell receptor gamma chains given below trace back to one sample, sequenced in a study of gamma delta lymphoproliferative disorders and STAT genes. TCRdb re-called the multiplex PCR reads using CATT. In the table there are several thousand gamma-chain clones, around 6.5% of which are singletons. Genomic DNA from isolated PBMCs served as the sequencing template. Sequencing used blood. Receptors originate from a human donor in good health.

This clone was picked up many times. The CDR3 region is CATWDSMDYKKLF. The CDR3 DNA reads as TGTGCCACCTGGGATAGTATGGACTATAAGAAACTCTTT. This chain links TRGV8 with TRGJ1 or TRGJ2. Germline matching of the DNA provided the J gene here, since TCRdb leaves it blank. The ends lost 1 base at V and 7 bases at J; junction bases unmatched: 7. There are 13 residues in the CDR3. CDR1 and CDR2 (germline): VENAVY, YDSYNSRV.

This clone was seen ten or more times. V is TRGV2 and J is TRGJP2. The J gene is not listed in TCRdb, so it was assigned here from a DNA match to germline. The CDR3 has 15 amino acids. V trimming: 6 bases; J trimming: 3 bases; junction bases outside the gene matches: 10. Germline assignment: CDR1 EGSNGY and CDR2 YDSYNSKV. This chain's CDR3 is CATWPSGGSDWIKTF. CDR3 DNA: TGTGCCACCTGGCCCTCCGGAGGTAGTGATTGGATCAAGACGTTT.

This clone ranks as medium-sized. This chain links TRGV4 with TRGJ1 or TRGJ2. The J gene, absent from TCRdb, was called here by matching the DNA to germline. Germline V gene lookup returns CDR1 EGSTGY and CDR2 YDSYTSSV. The CDR3 has 14 amino acids. V shed 0 bases, J shed 0 bases, and the junction held 2 bases outside the gene matches. The CDR3 protein is CATWDGPNYYKKLF. The CDR3, as DNA: TGTGCCACCTGGGATGGGCCGAATTATTATAAGAAACTCTTT.

The genes are TRGV3 and TRGJ1 or TRGJ2. TCRdb records no J gene; here it was assigned by comparing the DNA to germline. The V gene's germline CDR1 is VTNTFY and CDR2 YDVSTARD (reference sequence). This CDR3 is built from 10 residues. V lost 10 bases and J lost 6; bases outside the gene matches: 6. The chain's CDR3 is CATGGYKKLF. DNA for the CDR3: TGTGCCACGGGAGGTTATAAGAAACTCTTT.

This clone is classed as medium-sized. The rearrangement uses TRGV2 and TRGJP1. TCRdb is silent on the J gene; assignment here came from matching the DNA to germline. The CDR3 covers 11 residues. CDR1 is EGSNGY and CDR2 is YDSYNSKV in the germline V gene. J was trimmed by 12 bases and V by 5 bases; bases with no gene match: 6. CDR3 DNA sequence: TGTGCCACCTGGGGGTGGCGGTTCAAGATATTT. As protein: CATWGWRFKIF.

This clone was seen many times. The rearrangement links TRGV9 to TRGJ1 or TRGJ2. The J gene, absent from TCRdb, was called here by matching the DNA to germline. The CDR3 length is 11 residues. With V trimmed by 2 bases and J by 12 bases, 7 bases remained unmatched. Per the germline V gene, CDR1 is GITISATS and CDR2 is ISYDGTV (reference sequence). CDR3 nucleotides: TGTGCCTTGTGGGAGGATAGGAGGAAACTCTTT. Translated: CALWEDRRKLF.

J is TRGJ1 or TRGJ2 and V is TRGV10. Because TCRdb records no J gene, it was assigned here through a match of the DNA to germline. TRGV10 is known as an ORF, though its function is uncertain. There are 13 residues in the CDR3. V trimming: 8 bases; J trimming: 11 bases; junction bases outside the gene matches: 16. CDR3 sequence: CAAWDFMGREKLF. DNA of the CDR3: TGTGCTGCGTGGGATTTCATGGGACGGGAGAAACTCTTT.

This clone came up many times. The chain combines TRGV9 with TRGJ1 or TRGJ2. TCRdb gives no J gene; it was assigned here by matching the DNA to germline. The germline V gene has CDR1 GITISATS and CDR2 ISYDGTV (reference sequence). This CDR3 is 13 amino acids long. J lost 3 bases, V lost 0 bases, and 2 bases had no gene match. CDR3 sequence: CALWEVFYYKKLF. The DNA of the CDR3 is TGTGCCTTGTGGGAGGTGTTTTATTATAAGAAACTCTTT.

This clone was recorded at least ten times. The chain combines TRGV11 with TRGJ1 or TRGJ2. Since TCRdb gives no J gene, matching the DNA to germline was used here to assign it. TRGV11 is recorded as an ORF, its role being uncertain. CDR3 length: 13 residues. V trimming: 0 bases; J trimming: 7 bases; junction bases outside the gene matches: 3. The CDR3 region is CACWIRHCYKKLF. CDR3 in DNA: TGTGCCTGCTGGATTAGGCACTGCTATAAGAAACTCTTT.

This clone is medium-sized in the sample. The V and J genes are TRGV10 and TRGJ1 or TRGJ2. TCRdb lists no J gene, so it was determined here by aligning the DNA to germline. TRGV10 is treated as an ORF (open reading frame) with a function not yet certain. With V trimmed by 8 bases and J by 5 bases, 10 bases remained unmatched. The CDR3 covers 13 residues. The CDR3 region is CAAWGGGDYKKLF. DNA for the CDR3: TGTGCTGCGTGGGGAGGCGGGGATTATAAGAAACTCTTT.

The rearrangement joins TRGV3 to TRGJ1 or TRGJ2. TCRdb is silent on the J gene; assignment here came from matching the DNA to germline. CDR1 is VTNTFY and CDR2 is YDVSTARD in the germline V gene (reference sequence). This CDR3 contains 13 residues. V gave up 3 bases and J gave up 3 bases; unmatched junction bases: 5. CDR3 loop: CATWDQGYYKKLF. CDR3 DNA: TGTGCCACCTGGGACCAGGGTTATTATAAGAAACTCTTT.

This clone was counted many times. The rearrangement links TRGV9 to TRGJ1 or TRGJ2. TCRdb records no J gene; here it was assigned by comparing the DNA to germline. This CDR3 spans 12 amino acids. Losses at the gene ends were 9 bases for V and 0 bases for J; bases not matched to a gene: 5. Germline V lookup: CDR1 GITISATS, CDR2 ISYDGTV (reference sequence). Here the CDR3 DNA reads TGTGCCTTGCCCAGGAATTATTATAAGAAACTCTTT. This sequence encodes CALPRNYYKKLF.

Within the sample, this clone is medium-sized. No DNA is shown, since the ends of the CDR3 on it are uncertain; the CDR3 is the one TCRdb lists. V gene TRGV11 was called; the J gene was not. TRGV11 is placed among ORFs of uncertain function. 18 amino acids form the CDR3, both terminal residues included. The CDR3: CTTVPAGLGGAFGYKKLF.

This clone is termed medium-sized. The chain carries TRGV10 and TRGJ1 or TRGJ2. Here the J gene came from matching the DNA to germline, since TCRdb omits it. TRGV10 is treated as an ORF (open reading frame) with a function not yet certain. CDR3 length: 20 amino acids. The ends lost 10 bases at V and 3 bases at J; junction bases unmatched: 31. The CDR3 is CAAFIRLNKKVIGPYYKKLF. The CDR3 DNA sequence: TGTGCTGCGTTTATCCGGTTAAATAAAAAAGTTATTGGACCTTATTATAAGAAACTCTTT.